This T cell receptor (beta chain) was documented in a study of T cell responses to AZD1222 COVID-19 vaccine. Across the whole study: Whether given at about 4 or about 12 weeks, second doses were pooled.

Overall study results and limits: Donors skewed white British and female; clonal diversity was possibly underestimated. Increases in Spike-specific TCR breadth and depth were seen after two AZD1222 doses. Sampled repertoires all dated from after the peak T cell response.

V shed 1 base and J shed 0 bases, with 13 bases lying between them. Germline CDR1 reads MDHEN; CDR2 reads SYDVKM. This CDR3 is 17 amino acids long. Libraries were prepared by immunoSEQ multiplex PCR; TCRdb keeps only in-frame clonotypes and omits some of them. The sample lists about 200,000 clones, around 88% occurring once. This clone was detected a few times. No antigen is known for it. The specimen comprised peripheral blood, sampled on day 0 of AZD1222 vaccination. This sequence originates from an adult in good health. The chain links TRBV28 to TRBJ2-4; TRBD2 is a possible D gene (5 bases). CDR3 protein: CASSLLRRALAKNIQYF. DNA of the CDR3: TGTGCCAGCAGTTTATTACGGCGGGCACTAGCCAAAAACATTCAGTACTTC.